These 10 T cell receptor beta chains share one sample of origin, sequenced in a study of T cells in Graves' hyperthyroidism and ophthalmopathy. RNA transcripts were the template for amplifying TCR beta CDR3 regions. HTBI primers were employed in a first-round RT-PCR of the TCR CDR3. One entry per CDR3 protein results from TCRdb running MiXCR on the multiplex PCR reads. The sample lists roughly 400,000 distinct CDR3 sequences; roughly an eighth were seen once. The source material was blood. The receptors here all came from a man in his fifties or sixties with Graves' ophthalmopathy.

There are many counts of this clonotype. V is TRBV5-5 and J is TRBJ2-3, with D hard to call. V gave up 4 bases and J gave up 3 bases, with 6 bases separating them. CDR3 length: 12 residues. From germline, CDR1 is SGHKS and CDR2 YYEKEE (reference sequence). The CDR3 nucleotides read TGTGCCAGCAGCCATGGAACAGATACGCAGTATTTT. It translates to CASSHGTDTQYF.

The chain employs TRBV12-3 or TRBV12-4 and TRBJ2-5; 9 bases agree with TRBD2. With 4 bases clipped from V and 1 base from J, the junction kept 7 bases outside the gene matches. CDR3 length: 16 residues. The CDR3 DNA reads TGTGCCAGCAGTTCGCTAGCGGGGATGGGCCAAGAGACCCAGTACTTC. Translating gives CASSSLAGMGQETQYF.

This clonotype has only one observation. The V gene is TRBV28, the J gene TRBJ1-5; no definite D call. CDR3 length: 14 amino acids. Germline V gene sequence: CDR1 MDHEN, CDR2 SYDVKM. V was cut by 2 bases and J by 7 bases, with 12 bases left in between. The CDR3 reads CASSLEAGGQPQHF. CDR3 in DNA: TGTGCCAGCAGTTTAGAAGCAGGCGGCCAGCCCCAGCATTTT.

This clonotype was seen many times. This chain connects TRBV7-9 to TRBJ2-7; unclear D gene. The ends were cut back, 5 bases at V and 0 bases at J, with 17 bases in the middle. The CDR3 consists of 16 residues. Germline V CDR1 and CDR2: SEHNR, FQNEAQ (reference sequence). CDR3 DNA sequence: TGTGCCAGCAGCGGATCTGGGTACGGCTACTCCTACGAGCAGTACTTC. Translating it yields CASSGSGYGYSYEQYF.

The chain recombines TRBV13 with TRBJ2-7; 7 nucleotides line up with TRBD2. CDR3 size: 15 residues. From germline, CDR1 is PRHDT and CDR2 FYEKMQ (reference sequence). The V gene end was trimmed by 3 bases and the J gene end by 2 bases; junction bases not matched to a gene: 7. The DNA for the CDR3 is TGTGCCAGCAGCTTCAAGCGGGACTTTACCTACGAGCAGTACTTC. Protein product: CASSFKRDFTYEQYF.

This clonotype has a handful of counts. This chain links TRBV20-1 with TRBJ1-5; the D is unclear. This CDR3 has 12 residues. Germline values: CDR1 DFQATT, CDR2 SNEGSKA (reference sequence). The V gene lost 6 bases and the J gene lost 0 bases, with 6 bases spanning the gap. CDR3 DNA sequence: TGCAGTGCCGCATATAGCAATCAGCCCCAGCATTTT. As protein: CSAAYSNQPQHF.

This clonotype came up many times. The chain carries TRBV6-6 and TRBJ1-2; D unclear. The V gene lost 1 base and the J gene lost 5 bases, with 8 bases spanning the gap. Germline V CDR1 and CDR2: MNHNY, SVGAGI (reference sequence). This CDR3 is 13 amino acids long. In DNA, the CDR3 is TGTGCCAGCAGTTACTGGACGGAGTATGGCTACACCTTC. As protein: CASSYWTEYGYTF.

The chain employs TRBV15 and TRBJ1-4; D gene uncertain. The CDR3 consists of 15 residues. The V gene's germline CDR1 is LNHNV and CDR2 YYDKDF (reference sequence). The V and J ends lost 0 bases and 12 bases respectively, with 17 bases between them. CDR3 amino acids: CATSRDRGISEELFF. The CDR3 DNA reads as TGTGCCACCAGCAGAGATCGGGGAATAAGCGAAGAACTGTTTTTT. Full variable domain (rest looked up from reference TRBV15 and TRBJ1-4): DAMVIQNPRYQVTQFGKPVTLSCSQTLNHNVMYWYQQKSSQAPKLLFHYYDKDFNNEADTPDNFQSRRPNTSFCFLDIRSPGLGDTAMYLCATSRDRGISEELFFGSGTQLSVL.

A word on this clonotype: A junction boundary mismatches the germline segment, possibly from a read error. The CDR3 region has the DNA TGTGCCGGCAGCCAAGAACTAGCAGGAGGTAACGAGCAGTACTTC. Its protein is CAGSQELAGGNEQYF. This chain joins TRBV3-1 and TRBJ2-7, with TRBD2 as a possible D gene (6 bases). Germline-derived CDR1 and CDR2 are LGHDT and YNNKEL (reference sequence). The CDR3 loop spans 15 amino acids.

In regard to this clonotype: This may arise from a read error, as a much more abundant clone is one base away. V usage is TRBV5-5 and J usage is TRBJ1-5; possibly TRBD1 for D (6 bases). From germline, CDR1 is SGHKS and CDR2 YYEKEE (reference sequence). This CDR3 comprises 14 residues. The CDR3 DNA reads as TGTGCCAACAGCTCAAACGCGGGGGCTCAGCCCCAGCATTTT. Translating it yields CANSSNAGAQPQHF.